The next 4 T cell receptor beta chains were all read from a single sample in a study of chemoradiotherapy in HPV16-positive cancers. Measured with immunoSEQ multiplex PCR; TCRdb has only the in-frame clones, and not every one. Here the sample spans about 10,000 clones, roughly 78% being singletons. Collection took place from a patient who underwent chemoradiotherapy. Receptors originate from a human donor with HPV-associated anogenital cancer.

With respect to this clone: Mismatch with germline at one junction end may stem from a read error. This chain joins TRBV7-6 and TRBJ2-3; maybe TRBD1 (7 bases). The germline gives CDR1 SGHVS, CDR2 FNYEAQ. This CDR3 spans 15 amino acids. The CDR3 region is CASSLATGRSDTQYF. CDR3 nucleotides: TGTGCCAGCAGTTTAGCGACAGGGAGGTCAGATACGCAGTATTTT.

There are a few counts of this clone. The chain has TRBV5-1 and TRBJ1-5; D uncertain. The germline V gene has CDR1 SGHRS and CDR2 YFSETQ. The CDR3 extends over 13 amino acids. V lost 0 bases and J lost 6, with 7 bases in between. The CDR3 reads CASSLGSGQPQHF. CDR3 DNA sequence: TGCGCCAGCAGCTTGGGAAGCGGTCAGCCCCAGCATTTT.

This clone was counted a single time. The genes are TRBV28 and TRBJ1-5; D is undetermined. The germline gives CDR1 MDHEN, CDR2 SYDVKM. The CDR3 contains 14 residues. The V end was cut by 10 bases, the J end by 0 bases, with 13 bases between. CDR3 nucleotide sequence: TGTGCCATCGAAGGATCCGATAGCAATCAGCCCCAGCATTTT. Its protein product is CAIEGSDSNQPQHF.

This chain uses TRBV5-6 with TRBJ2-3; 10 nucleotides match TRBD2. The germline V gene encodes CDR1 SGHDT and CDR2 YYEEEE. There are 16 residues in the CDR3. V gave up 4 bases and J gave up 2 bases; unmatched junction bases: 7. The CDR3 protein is CASSLLTSGDTDTQYF. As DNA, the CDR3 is TGTGCCAGCAGCCTACTAACTAGCGGGGACACAGATACGCAGTATTTT.